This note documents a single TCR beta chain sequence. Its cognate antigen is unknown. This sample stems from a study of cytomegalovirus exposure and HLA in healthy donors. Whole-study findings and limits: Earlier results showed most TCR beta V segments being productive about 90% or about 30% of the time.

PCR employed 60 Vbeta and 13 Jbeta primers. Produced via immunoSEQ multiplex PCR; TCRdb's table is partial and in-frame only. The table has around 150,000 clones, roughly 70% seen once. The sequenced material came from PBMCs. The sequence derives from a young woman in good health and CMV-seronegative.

CDR3 protein: CASSLRSGGTAEQFF. The CDR3, as DNA: TGTGCCAGCAGTTTAAGGAGCGGGGGGACGGCTGAGCAGTTCTTC. This chain uses TRBV9 with TRBJ2-1; 9 nucleotides align to TRBD2. This CDR3 comprises 15 residues. J was trimmed by 9 bases and V by 5 bases; bases with no gene match: 12. Germline assignment: CDR1 SGDLS and CDR2 YYNGEE.